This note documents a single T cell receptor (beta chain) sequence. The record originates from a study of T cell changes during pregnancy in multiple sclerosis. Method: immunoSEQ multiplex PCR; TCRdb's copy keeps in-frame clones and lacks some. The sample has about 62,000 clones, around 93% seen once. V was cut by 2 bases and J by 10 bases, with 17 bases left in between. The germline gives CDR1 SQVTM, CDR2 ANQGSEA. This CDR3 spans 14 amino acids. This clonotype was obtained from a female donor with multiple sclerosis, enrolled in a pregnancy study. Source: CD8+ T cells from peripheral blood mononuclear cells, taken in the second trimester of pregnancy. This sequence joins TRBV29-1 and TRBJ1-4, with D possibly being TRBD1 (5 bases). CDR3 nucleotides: TGCAGCGTTGAATCGGGTGGGGGGGATGGAAAACTGTTTTTT. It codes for CSVESGGGDGKLFF.